This TCR beta chain was captured by sequencing in a study of blood T cell repertoires in COVID-19. Turning to the study itself: Material from acute and convalescent COVID-19 was sourced from the United States, Italy and Spain. Sources were T cells, B-cell-depleted T cells, or PBMCs; the material itself was cDNA or gDNA.

Per the authors' pipeline: Counts of nucleated cells, estimated from reference gene primer amplification, were obtained. The protocol was immunoSEQ multiplex PCR, while the TCRdb copy is restricted to in-frame clones and leaves out a portion. That table is the source of V, J and clone size, and D and trimming were worked out from the DNA. The repertoire holds fewer than 200,000 clones, more than 75% seen once, with 2.5% in the top ten. The TCR originated in a man in his forties or fifties with active or convalescent COVID-19. Sequencing used peripheral blood.

The CDR3 is CASSTIGDRVMGGYTF. CDR3 bases: TGTGCCAGCAGCACTATTGGGGACAGGGTTATGGGTGGCTACACCTTC. J is TRBJ1-2 and V is TRBV28, with TRBD1 matching over 9 bases. Trimming at V came to 6 bases and at J to 7 bases, leaving 15 bases not matched to a gene. Germline CDR1 and CDR2: MDHEN and SYDVKM. The CDR3 is 16 amino acids.